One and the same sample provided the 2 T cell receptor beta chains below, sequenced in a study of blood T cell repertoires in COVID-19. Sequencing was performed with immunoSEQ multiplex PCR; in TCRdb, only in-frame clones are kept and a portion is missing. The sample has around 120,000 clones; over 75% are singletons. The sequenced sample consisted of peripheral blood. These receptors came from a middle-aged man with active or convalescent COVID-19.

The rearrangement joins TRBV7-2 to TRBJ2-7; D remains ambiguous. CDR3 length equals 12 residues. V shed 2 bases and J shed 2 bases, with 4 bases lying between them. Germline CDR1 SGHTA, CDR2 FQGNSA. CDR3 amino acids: CASSLLAYEQYF. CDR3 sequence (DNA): TGTGCCAGCAGCTTATTAGCCTACGAGCAGTACTTC.

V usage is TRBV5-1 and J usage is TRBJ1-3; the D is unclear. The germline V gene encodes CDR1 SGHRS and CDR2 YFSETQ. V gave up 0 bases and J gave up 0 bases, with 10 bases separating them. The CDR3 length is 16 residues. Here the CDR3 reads CASSLAAGGSGNTIYF. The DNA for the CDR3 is TGCGCCAGCAGCTTGGCCGCGGGAGGCTCTGGAAACACCATATATTTT.